The 32 T cell receptor beta chains below all came from one sample that was sequenced in a study of control samples from healthy donors and cancer patients. Repertoires were generated with immunoSEQ multiplex PCR, while TCRdb's copy carries only in-frame clones and drops some. The table has about 67,000 clones, about 90% seen once. Sequenced: PBMCs. All receptors come from a woman in her forties or fifties with head and neck cancer.

The genes are TRBV30 and TRBJ1-2; a weak D match, TRBD1 (5 bases). Germline CDR1 and CDR2: GTSNPN and SVGIG (reference sequence). The CDR3 length is 16 residues. V was clipped by 0 bases and J by 1 base, with 15 bases between them. This CDR3 is CAWSVVGGALNYGYTF. CDR3 DNA sequence: TGTGCCTGGAGTGTGGTAGGAGGGGCACTTAACTATGGCTACACCTTC.

This chain links TRBV9 with TRBJ1-4; D call uncertain. Trimming left V 0 bases short and J 12 bases short, with 18 bases between. Germline V gene sequence: CDR1 SGDLS, CDR2 YYNGEE. This CDR3 is 15 amino acids long. The CDR3 region has the DNA TGTGCCAGCAGCGTAGATAACCCCCCCAGTTCGGAACTGTTTTTT. This encodes CASSVDNPPSSELFF.

This chain connects TRBV5-6 to TRBJ2-3; D is undetermined. Germline CDR1 and CDR2: SGHDT and YYEEEE. The V end lost 4 bases, the J end lost 0 bases, and 12 bases lay between the germline ends. The CDR3 length is 15 residues. CDR3 sequence reads: CASSAQVPSTDTQYF. CDR3 sequence (DNA): TGTGCCAGCAGCGCCCAGGTACCTAGCACAGATACGCAGTATTTT.

The J gene is TRBJ1-1, the V gene TRBV24-1, with a possible D match to TRBD1 (5 bases). Trimming removed 0 bases from V and 1 base from J, with 8 bases in between. The CDR3 length is 15 residues. The germline V gene encodes CDR1 KGHDR and CDR2 SFDVKD. The CDR3 protein is CATSDLWQGNTEAFF. The CDR3 nucleotides read TGTGCCACCAGTGATTTGTGGCAGGGGAACACTGAAGCTTTCTTT.

V and J are TRBV5-1 and TRBJ2-1, with D perhaps matching TRBD2 (5 bases). Trimming left V 0 bases short and J 0 bases short, with 7 bases between. Germline CDR1 reads SGHRS; CDR2 reads YFSETQ. The CDR3 contains 15 residues. CDR3 sequence: CASSLADYSYNEQFF. CDR3 nucleotides: TGCGCCAGCAGCTTGGCCGACTACTCCTACAATGAGCAGTTCTTC.

V is TRBV15 and J is TRBJ1-6; D not resolved. The germline V and J ends were trimmed by 7 bases and 9 bases, with 19 bases remaining between them. This CDR3 spans 15 amino acids. The V gene's germline CDR1 is LNHNV and CDR2 YYDKDF (reference sequence). For the CDR3, the DNA is TGTGCCACCACGCGATCCCCCACCGTTGGTTCACCCCTCCACTTT. It is translated as CATTRSPTVGSPLHF.

Written as DNA, the CDR3 is TGCGCCAGCAGCCCCACTAGCGGTTATGGCACCGGGGAGCTGTTTTTT. Encoded protein: CASSPTSGYGTGELFF. J is TRBJ2-2 and V is TRBV5-1, with 8 nucleotides matching TRBD2. Germline V CDR1 and CDR2: SGHRS, YFSETQ. Trimming removed 4 bases from V and 4 bases from J; junction bases left unmatched: 9. The CDR3 is 16 amino acids.

This clone was seen a single time. The rearrangement joins TRBV6-6 to TRBJ2-7; 13 bases match TRBD2. The CDR3 covers 15 residues. Germline CDR1 reads MNHNY; CDR2 reads SVGAGI (reference sequence). After removal of 6 bases from V and 2 bases from J, the junction contained 4 bases not matched to a gene. CDR3: CASSRTSGGAYEQYF. The CDR3, as DNA: TGTGCCAGCAGCCGAACTAGCGGGGGGGCCTACGAGCAGTACTTC.

The rearrangement uses TRBV2 and TRBJ2-2, with a possible D match to TRBD2 (5 bases). Germline V gives CDR1 SNHLY, CDR2 FYNNEI. Trimming stripped 8 bases from V and 3 bases from J, with 10 bases between. The CDR3 has 13 amino acids. The DNA for the CDR3 is TGTGCCAGCGATAAGGGAGACACCGGGGAGCTGTTTTTT. It specifies CASDKGDTGELFF. Complete variable domain (other parts from reference TRBV2 and TRBJ2-2): EPEVTQTPSHQVTQMGQEVILRCVPISNHLYFYWYRQILGQKVEFLVSFYNNEISEKSEIFDDQFSVERPDGSNFTLKIRSTKLEDSAMYFCASDKGDTGELFFGEGSRLTVL.

The chain has TRBV14 and TRBJ1-2; no firm D call. Germline CDR1 reads SGHDN; CDR2 reads FVKESK. There are 14 residues in the CDR3. V was clipped by 4 bases and J by 6 bases, with 15 bases between them. CDR3 DNA: TGTGCCAGCAGCCCACGGAGGCAGTCGAATGGCTACACCTTC. Residues: CASSPRRQSNGYTF.

The CDR3 here is CASSLRDSKYEQYF. Here the CDR3 DNA reads TGTGCCAGCAGTTTGCGGGACAGTAAATACGAGCAGTACTTC. The chain uses TRBV27 and TRBJ2-7; TRBD1 is a possible D gene (7 bases). CDR1 and CDR2 (germline): MNHEY, SMNVEV (reference sequence). The CDR3 consists of 14 residues. V lost 3 bases to trimming and J lost 4 bases, with 13 bases between them.

This clone has more than one count but fewer than ten. The chain uses TRBV4-1 and TRBJ2-3; D is unresolved. Germline V gene sequence: CDR1 MGHRA, CDR2 YSYEKL. The CDR3 contains 16 residues. V was trimmed by 0 bases and J by 1 base, leaving 11 bases between them. The CDR3 DNA reads as TGCGCCAGCAGCCAAGAAAGAAGGCCTCGCACAGATACGCAGTATTTT. Its protein product is CASSQERRPRTDTQYF.

The rearrangement uses TRBV11-2 and TRBJ1-1, with unresolved D. From germline, CDR1 is SGHAT and CDR2 FQNNGV. This CDR3 is 14 amino acids long. V lost 1 base to trimming and J lost 0 bases, with 6 bases between them. The CDR3 nucleotides are TGTGCCAGCAGCTTAGTAAACATGAACACTGAAGCTTTCTTT. Its protein product is CASSLVNMNTEAFF.

This clone appeared once. The identical CDR3 is also encoded by other nucleotide sequences in the sample. The genes are TRBV28 and TRBJ1-5; D is uncertain. CDR3 length: 12 residues. CDR1 and CDR2 from the germline V gene are MDHEN and SYDVKM. The ends were cut back, 1 base at V and 7 bases at J, with 5 bases in the middle. The CDR3 spells CASSLLGQPQHF. CDR3 nucleotide sequence: TGTGCCAGCAGTTTATTGGGACAGCCCCAGCATTTT. The complete variable domain, with remaining parts taken from reference TRBV28 and TRBJ1-5, reads DVKVTQSSRYLVKRTGEKVFLECVQDMDHENMFWYRQDPGLGLRLIYFSYDVKMKEKGDIPEGYSVSREKKERFSLILESASTNQTSMYLCASSLLGQPQHFGDGTRLSIL.

The gene calls are TRBV28 and TRBJ2-7, with D unresolved. V lost 5 bases and J 0 bases, leaving 11 bases between the germline ends. From germline, CDR1 is MDHEN and CDR2 SYDVKM. CDR3 length equals 14 residues. CDR3 residues: CASSAILVSYEQYF. The CDR3 bases are TGTGCCAGCAGTGCCATCCTTGTCTCCTACGAGCAGTACTTC.

V gene TRBV28 combines with J gene TRBJ1-1; D is undetermined. The V gene's germline CDR1 is MDHEN and CDR2 SYDVKM. The CDR3 is made up of 10 amino acids. Trimming cost V 5 bases and J 2 bases, with 0 bases left between them. The CDR3 is CASSNTEAFF. CDR3 bases: TGTGCCAGCAGTAACACTGAAGCTTTCTTT.

The chain joins TRBV3-1 (or the pseudogene TRBV3-2) to TRBJ2-1; 7 nucleotides align to TRBD2. The V and J ends lost 3 bases and 14 bases, in that order; junction bases with no gene match: 10. Germline V gives CDR1 LGHDT, CDR2 YNNKEL (reference sequence). The CDR3 length is 13 residues. CDR3 residues: CASSHPGRGGEFF. The CDR3 nucleotides read TGTGCCAGCAGCCACCCGGGGCGCGGGGGTGAGTTCTTC.

The rearrangement links TRBV3-1 (or the pseudogene TRBV3-2) to TRBJ2-5; 8 bases are shared with TRBD2. Germline V gene lookup returns CDR1 LGHDT and CDR2 YNNKEL (reference sequence). V gave up 1 base and J gave up 5 bases; unmatched junction bases: 3. The CDR3 extends over 14 amino acids. CDR3 nucleotide sequence: TGTGCCAGCAGCCAAGTCACGGGAGGGGAGACCCAGTACTTC. Protein product: CASSQVTGGETQYF.

CDR3 nucleotide sequence: TGCAGCGTTGATAGGGAAGTCGGCTACACCTTC. As protein: CSVDREVGYTF. V usage is TRBV29-1 and J usage is TRBJ1-2; no clear D. CDR1 is SQVTM, CDR2 ANQGSEA, per germline. The CDR3 sequence is 11 residues long. The V and J ends lost 3 bases and 8 bases respectively, with 10 bases between them.

The gene calls are TRBV12-3 or TRBV12-4 and TRBJ2-7; no reliable D call. The CDR3 is made up of 13 amino acids. The V end was cut by 6 bases, the J end by 2 bases, with 11 bases between. Written as DNA, the CDR3 is TGTGCCAGCAGACCGACTGGAGCCTACGAGCAGTACTTC. It codes for CASRPTGAYEQYF.

The chain couples TRBV14 to TRBJ1-4; the match to TRBD1 covers 7 bases. The V and J ends lost 7 bases and 3 bases, in that order; junction bases with no gene match: 5. The CDR3 is 14 residues long. The germline gives CDR1 SGHDN, CDR2 FVKESK. CDR3 coding DNA: TGTGCCAGCAAGAGCGACAGGGCTAATGAAAAACTGTTTTTT. As protein: CASKSDRANEKLFF.

The rearrangement links TRBV5-4 to TRBJ1-1, with D perhaps TRBD1 (6 bases). Looked up from germline, CDR1 is SGHNT and CDR2 is YYREEE (reference sequence). V was cut by 2 bases and J by 5 bases, with 10 bases left in between. The CDR3 is 13 amino acids. CDR3 residues: CASSFTGNTEAFF. The CDR3 DNA is TGTGCCAGCAGCTTTACAGGGAATACTGAAGCTTTCTTT.

This chain links TRBV30 with TRBJ1-2, with no clear D. CDR1 is GTSNPN, CDR2 SVGIG, per germline (reference sequence). The CDR3 sequence is 13 residues long. V lost 0 bases and J 1 base, leaving 6 bases between the germline ends. CDR3 sequence (DNA): TGTGCCTGGAGTGTAATGGTTAACTATGGCTACACCTTC. Protein sequence: CAWSVMVNYGYTF.

This chain joins TRBV5-1 and TRBJ2-7; the D is unclear. The length of the CDR3 is 12 residues. The V gene's germline CDR1 is SGHRS and CDR2 YFSETQ. The germline V and J ends were trimmed by 5 bases and 2 bases, with 8 bases remaining between them. CDR3: CASRGTTYEQYF. In DNA form, the CDR3 reads TGCGCCAGCAGAGGCACCACCTACGAGCAGTACTTC.

This chain uses TRBV5-1 with TRBJ2-7; TRBD2 matches at 7 bases. With 5 bases clipped from V and 4 bases from J, the junction kept 12 bases outside the gene matches. This CDR3 has 15 amino acids. In germline, CDR1 is SGHRS, CDR2 YFSETQ. The CDR3 region has the DNA TGCGCCAGCAGGGGCAATCTAGCGGCGACATACGAGCAGTACTTC. Residues: CASRGNLAATYEQYF.

V is TRBV5-1 and J is TRBJ1-2; TRBD1 is a possible D gene (6 bases). The germline V gene encodes CDR1 SGHRS and CDR2 YFSETQ. The length of the CDR3 is 15 residues. Trimming cost V 3 bases and J 7 bases, with 19 bases left between them. CDR3 residues: CASSYDRQASGGYTF. CDR3 nucleotides: TGCGCCAGCAGCTATGATAGACAGGCCTCTGGTGGCTACACCTTC.

This clone was picked up one time. V and J are TRBV6-6 and TRBJ1-2, with D possibly matching TRBD1 (5 bases). V lost 2 bases, J lost 0 bases, and 7 bases lay in between. This CDR3 has 14 residues. CDR1 and CDR2 (germline): MNHNY, SVGAGI (reference sequence). In DNA, the CDR3 is TGTGCCAGCAGTTACCGGGGGACTAACTATGGCTACACCTTC. Amino acids: CASSYRGTNYGYTF.

The J gene is TRBJ2-7, the V gene TRBV3-1 (or the pseudogene TRBV3-2), with D tentatively TRBD1 or TRBD2 (5 bases each). V dropped 1 base and J dropped 0 bases, with 16 bases sitting between them. Germline V gene sequence: CDR1 LGHDT, CDR2 YNNKEL (reference sequence). The CDR3 consists of 17 residues. CDR3 nucleotide sequence: TGTGCCAGCAGCCAAGTTGCCGGGGCTCCCACCTCCTACGAGCAGTACTTC. It specifies CASSQVAGAPTSYEQYF.

The rearrangement links TRBV30 to TRBJ2-5; D remains ambiguous. CDR3 length: 11 amino acids. CDR1 is GTSNPN and CDR2 is SVGIG in the germline V gene (reference sequence). V dropped 2 bases and J dropped 5 bases, with 6 bases sitting between them. The CDR3: CAWSLGETQYF. CDR3 nucleotides: TGTGCCTGGAGTCTTGGTGAGACCCAGTACTTC.

This clone was seen only once. The chain couples TRBV5-4 to TRBJ2-1; D unclear. Trimming shortened V by 5 bases and J by 6 bases, and 15 bases separated the two germline ends. CDR3 length: 14 amino acids. Germline V CDR1 and CDR2: SGHNT, YYREEE (reference sequence). The CDR3 DNA reads TGTGCCAGCAGTTTCACTCTAGACGCCAATGAGCAGTTCTTC. Encoded protein: CASSFTLDANEQFF.

The CDR3 region is CASSRQQRINEKLFF. Here the CDR3 DNA reads TGTGCCAGCAGCAGACAACAGCGTATTAATGAAAAACTGTTTTTT. This chain joins TRBV5-5 and TRBJ1-4; D not resolved. Trimming left V 4 bases short and J 4 bases short, with 14 bases between. CDR1 is SGHKS and CDR2 is YYEKEE in the germline V gene (reference sequence). This CDR3 spans 15 amino acids.

This clone appeared a few times. The chain carries TRBV5-4 and TRBJ1-1; no firm D call. Trimming left V 2 bases short and J 8 bases short, with 7 bases between. This CDR3 has 11 residues. Germline CDR1 reads SGHNT; CDR2 reads YYREEE (reference sequence). The CDR3 region is CASSLTGEAFF. CDR3 bases: TGTGCCAGCAGCTTAACGGGGGAAGCTTTCTTT.